The next 22 T cell receptor beta chains were all read from a single sample in a study of blood T cell repertoires in COVID-19. Data came from immunoSEQ multiplex PCR; TCRdb stores just in-frame clones and leaves some out. The table has fewer than 200,000 clones, roughly 90% seen once. Sequenced material: peripheral blood. The receptor source for this set is a man aged 30 to 45 with COVID-19, enrolled during active disease.

The V call is TRBV6-6, the J call TRBJ2-7, with TRBD1 identical over 10 bases. Germline V gives CDR1 MNHNY, CDR2 SVGAGI (reference sequence). The trim removed 6 bases at V and 1 base at J, leaving 6 bases unmatched. The CDR3 is 15 amino acids. CDR3 loop: CASSSDRGRSYEQYF. The CDR3 nucleotides are TGTGCCAGCAGCTCCGACAGGGGGCGATCCTACGAGCAGTACTTC.

The chain joins TRBV7-9 to TRBJ2-7; TRBD1 matches 8 bases. Germline assignment: CDR1 SEHNR and CDR2 FQNEAQ (reference sequence). The CDR3 is made up of 15 amino acids. The ends lost 2 bases at V and 5 bases at J; junction bases unmatched: 8. The DNA for the CDR3 is TGTGCCAGCAGCTTACCAGGACAGGGTACACACGAGCAGTACTTC. It codes for CASSLPGQGTHEQYF.

This clone was picked up one time. Written as DNA, the CDR3 is TGTGCCAGCAGTCCCAGGGGAAGTCTGGACGAGCAGTACTTC. Its protein is CASSPRGSLDEQYF. V is TRBV6-5 and J is TRBJ2-7, with D maybe TRBD1 (6 bases). This CDR3 has 14 residues. Germline V gene lookup returns CDR1 MNHEY and CDR2 SVGAGI. Trimming removed 5 bases at V and 5 bases at J, with 16 bases between.

The chain links TRBV18 to TRBJ2-2; tentative D call: TRBD1 (6 bases). The CDR3 is 15 amino acids. Trimming cost V 1 base and J 2 bases, with 8 bases left between them. Per germline, CDR1 KGHSH and CDR2 LQKENI. The chain's CDR3 is CASSPLQGNTGELFF. DNA for the CDR3: TGTGCCAGCTCACCACTACAGGGAAACACCGGGGAGCTGTTTTTT.

V usage is TRBV27 and J usage is TRBJ2-1, with 7 bases identical to TRBD1. The CDR3 sequence is 18 residues long. Per the germline V gene, CDR1 is MNHEY and CDR2 is SMNVEV (reference sequence). The V segment lost 6 bases and the J segment 1 base; nucleotides outside the gene matches: 15. This CDR3 is CASRTGAKGTPSYNEQFF. The CDR3 DNA reads TGTGCCAGCAGAACAGGGGCAAAAGGGACACCTTCCTACAATGAGCAGTTCTTC.

The gene calls are TRBV25-1 and TRBJ1-5; no clear D. Trimming removed 1 base from V and 5 bases from J, with 12 bases in between. CDR1 is MGHDK, CDR2 SYGVNS, per germline. The CDR3 extends over 15 amino acids. The CDR3 reads CASSESREEHQPQHF. The CDR3 nucleotides read TGTGCCAGCAGTGAATCCCGAGAAGAGCATCAGCCCCAGCATTTT.

The gene calls are TRBV5-1 and TRBJ1-2; 9 positions match TRBD1. From germline, CDR1 is SGHRS and CDR2 YFSETQ. Unmatched junction bases numbered 10, after V lost 3 bases and J lost 4 bases. This CDR3 has 16 residues. The CDR3 sequence is CASSSTEGTGSYGYTF. The CDR3 DNA reads as TGCGCCAGCAGCTCTACGGAGGGGACAGGGTCCTATGGCTACACCTTC. Using reference TRBV5-1 and TRBJ1-2 for the parts outside the CDR3, the full variable domain is KAGVTQTPRYLIKTRGQQVTLSCSPISGHRSVSWYQQTPGQGLQFLFEYFSETQRNKGNFPGRFSGRQFSNSRSEMNVSTLELGDSALYLCASSSTEGTGSYGYTFGSGTRLTVV.

The chain recombines TRBV5-1 with TRBJ1-6; 9 bases are a match to TRBD1. The CDR3 contains 16 residues. Germline V gives CDR1 SGHRS, CDR2 YFSETQ. With 4 bases clipped from V and 10 bases from J, the junction kept 12 bases outside the gene matches. The CDR3, as DNA: TGCGCCAGCAGCATCACCTTACAGGGGGCATTCTCACCCCTCCACTTT. Its translation: CASSITLQGAFSPLHF.

The chain uses TRBV29-1 and TRBJ2-3; 9 nucleotides match TRBD1. Germline V gene data show CDR1 as SQVTM and CDR2 as ANQGSEA. CDR3 size: 13 residues. The J segment lost 4 bases and the V segment lost 4 bases, leaving 3 bases of the junction unmatched. The CDR3 is CSVGTGGADTQYF. The CDR3 nucleotides read TGCAGCGTTGGAACAGGGGGCGCAGATACGCAGTATTTT.

V is TRBV12-3 or TRBV12-4 and J is TRBJ2-2; a possible D gene is TRBD1 (6 bases). V was pared by 7 bases and J by 4 bases, with 10 bases between. The CDR3 loop spans 13 amino acids. The CDR3: CASKQGRTGELFF. The CDR3 bases are TGTGCCAGCAAACAGGGTCGCACCGGGGAGCTGTTTTTT.

This clone was counted only a few times. The rearrangement links TRBV18 to TRBJ1-6; D is perhaps TRBD1 (6 bases). The V end was cut by 6 bases, the J end by 9 bases, with 18 bases between. This CDR3 has 15 residues. The germline V gene has CDR1 KGHSH and CDR2 LQKENI. CDR3 sequence: CASSRSPDRFSPLHF. The DNA for the CDR3 is TGTGCCAGCTCTCGCAGCCCAGACAGGTTTTCACCCCTCCACTTT.

The gene calls are TRBV4-3 and TRBJ2-1, with 9 nucleotides matching TRBD2. This CDR3 spans 15 amino acids. Germline lookup yields CDR1 LGHNA and CDR2 YSLEER. The V gene end was trimmed by 6 bases and the J gene end by 4 bases; junction bases not matched to a gene: 7. CDR3 bases: TGCGCCAGCAGTCGACTAGCGGACTCTTACAATGAGCAGTTCTTC. It translates to CASSRLADSYNEQFF.

V and J are TRBV11-2 and TRBJ1-5; TRBD1 aligns across 9 bases. V lost 3 bases, J lost 4 bases, and 4 bases stayed unmatched. CDR3 size: 15 residues. CDR1 and CDR2 from the germline V gene are SGHAT and FQNNGV. The CDR3 bases are TGTGCCAGCAGCTTGGACAGGGGAGGGAATCAGCCCCAGCATTTT. The encoded protein is CASSLDRGGNQPQHF. Variable domain in full (rest from reference TRBV11-2 and TRBJ1-5): EAGVAQSPRYKIIEKRQSVAFWCNPISGHATLYWYQQILGQGPKLLIQFQNNGVVDDSQLPKDRFSAERLKGVDSTLKIQPAKLEDSAVYLCASSLDRGGNQPQHFGDGTRLSIL.

This clone was recorded a few times. The chain carries TRBV12-3 or TRBV12-4 and TRBJ2-3, with TRBD2 as a possible D gene (6 bases). The CDR3 runs to 13 residues. The germline V and J ends were trimmed by 6 bases and 2 bases, with 9 bases remaining between them. The DNA for the CDR3 is TGTGCCAGCAGGCGGGATTTCACAGATACGCAGTATTTT. Protein product: CASRRDFTDTQYF.

In this sample, this clone turned up once. The gene calls are TRBV28 and TRBJ1-5, with a weak D call TRBD1 (6 bases). The CDR3 totals 15 residues. Germline CDR1 reads MDHEN; CDR2 reads SYDVKM. Trimming shortened V by 3 bases and J by 3 bases, and 12 bases separated the two germline ends. This chain's CDR3 is CASSLLRGTNQPQHF. The CDR3 coding sequence is TGTGCCAGCAGTTTGCTCAGGGGAACCAATCAGCCCCAGCATTTT. Based on the CDR3 plus reference TRBV28 and TRBJ1-5, the full variable domain is DVKVTQSSRYLVKRTGEKVFLECVQDMDHENMFWYRQDPGLGLRLIYFSYDVKMKEKGDIPEGYSVSREKKERFSLILESASTNQTSMYLCASSLLRGTNQPQHFGDGTRLSIL.

The rearrangement links TRBV24-1 to TRBJ2-2, with a possible D match to TRBD1 (5 bases). Germline V gene data show CDR1 as KGHDR and CDR2 as SFDVKD. The CDR3 loop spans 13 amino acids. V lost 4 bases to trimming and J lost 5 bases, with 7 bases between them. The CDR3 sequence: CATSDPGTGELFF. DNA of the CDR3: TGTGCCACCAGTGACCCAGGGACCGGGGAGCTGTTTTTT.

This clone was seen a handful of times. This chain uses TRBV15 with TRBJ1-3, with TRBD1 matching over 7 bases. The CDR3 totals 17 residues. From germline, CDR1 is LNHNV and CDR2 YYDKDF (reference sequence). J gave up 3 bases and V 1 base, and 9 bases lay outside the gene matches. DNA for the CDR3: TGTGCCACCAGCAGAGGATTTGACAGGGAAGGTGGAAACACCATATATTTT. Translation gives CATSRGFDREGGNTIYF.

The V call is TRBV7-8, the J call TRBJ1-1; the match to TRBD1 covers 10 bases. The CDR3 consists of 16 residues. V shed 5 bases, J shed 1 base, and the junction held 7 bases outside the gene matches. Germline V gene data show CDR1 as SGHVS and CDR2 as FQNEAQ. The CDR3 sequence: CASSRGQGGWNTEAFF. In nucleotides, the CDR3 is TGTGCCAGCAGCCGAGGACAGGGGGGGTGGAACACTGAAGCTTTCTTT.

Written as DNA, the CDR3 is TGTGCCAGCTCATTCGGACAAGTGAACACTGAAGCTTTCTTT. Translated: CASSFGQVNTEAFF. This chain links TRBV18 with TRBJ1-1, with D possibly matching TRBD1 (5 bases). Trimming stripped 5 bases from V and 0 bases from J, with 10 bases between. Germline CDR1 reads KGHSH; CDR2 reads LQKENI. The CDR3 loop spans 14 amino acids. The full variable domain, with the rest looked up from reference TRBV18 and TRBJ1-1, is NAGVMQNPRHLVRRRGQEARLRCSPMKGHSHVYWYRQLPEEGLKFMVYLQKENIIDESGMPKERFSAEFPKEGPSILRIQQVVRGDSAAYFCASSFGQVNTEAFFGQGTRLTVV.

V gene TRBV2 combines with J gene TRBJ1-2, with 8 bases fitting TRBD1. CDR1 and CDR2 from the germline V gene are SNHLY and FYNNEI. J was trimmed by 6 bases and V by 3 bases; bases with no gene match: 9. CDR3 length: 15 amino acids. This CDR3 reads CASSERTGPENGYTF. CDR3 coding DNA: TGTGCCAGCAGTGAGCGGACAGGGCCAGAGAATGGCTACACCTTC.

The chain recombines TRBV28 with TRBJ2-2; 13 positions agree with TRBD2. Germline trimming cut 3 bases from V and 4 bases from J; bases unmatched to any gene: 8. The CDR3 spans 18 residues. Germline V gene sequence: CDR1 MDHEN, CDR2 SYDVKM. The CDR3 reads CASSFPGLAGESTGELFF. DNA for the CDR3: TGTGCCAGCAGTTTCCCCGGACTAGCGGGAGAATCCACCGGGGAGCTGTTTTTT.

This CDR3 is CASGLHPGQGRPEAFF. The CDR3 nucleotides are TGTGCCAGCGGATTACACCCGGGACAGGGGAGGCCTGAAGCTTTCTTT. V gene TRBV11-2 combines with J gene TRBJ1-1; 10 bases are shared with TRBD1. The germline gives CDR1 SGHAT, CDR2 FQNNGV. There are 16 residues in the CDR3. V shed 8 bases and J 6 bases; nucleotides not matched to a gene: 15.